The 26 T cell receptor beta chains presented below share a single source sample, sequenced in a study of blood T cell repertoires in COVID-19. This table comes from immunoSEQ multiplex PCR, and its TCRdb copy is limited to in-frame clones, with some not included. The table has approximately 200,000 clones, more than 75% seen once. Sequenced input: peripheral blood. Receptor source: a man between 45 and 60 years old who had recovered from COVID-19.

The chain couples TRBV7-8 to TRBJ1-3, with 8 nucleotides matching TRBD1. V lost 5 bases, J lost 4 bases, and 13 bases stayed unmatched. Germline CDR1 SGHVS, CDR2 FQNEAQ. This CDR3 contains 17 residues. The CDR3 loop reads CASSGRPAGGAGNTIYF. CDR3 coding DNA: TGTGCCAGCAGCGGCAGACCCGCAGGGGGCGCGGGAAACACCATATATTTT. The full variable domain, completed using reference TRBV7-8 and TRBJ1-3, is GAGVSQSPRYKVAKRGQDVALRCDPISGHVSLFWYQQALGQGPEFLTYFQNEAQLDKSGLPSDRFFAERPEGSVSTLKIQRTQQEDSAVYLCASSGRPAGGAGNTIYFGEGSWLTVV.

The chain employs TRBV5-1 and TRBJ2-1; the match to TRBD2 covers 7 bases. Trimming at V came to 1 base and at J to 9 bases, leaving 13 bases not matched to a gene. CDR1 is SGHRS, CDR2 YFSETQ, per germline. CDR3 length: 16 amino acids. This CDR3 is CASSLKRAGVRSEQFF. Written as DNA, the CDR3 is TGCGCCAGCAGCTTGAAGAGGGCGGGAGTGAGGAGTGAGCAGTTCTTC.

J is TRBJ1-5 and V is TRBV18; D remains unclear. V was clipped by 3 bases and J by 0 bases, with 9 bases between them. The germline CDR1 and CDR2 sequences are KGHSH and LQKENI. The CDR3 totals 15 residues. CDR3 bases: TGTGCCAGCTCACCCCTTCAGGATAGCAATCAGCCCCAGCATTTT. It codes for CASSPLQDSNQPQHF.

V and J are TRBV28 and TRBJ1-3; D remains ambiguous. Germline V CDR1 and CDR2: MDHEN, SYDVKM. V was clipped by 5 bases and J by 7 bases, with 12 bases between them. The CDR3 runs 13 residues. The CDR3 reads CASSGQVRNTIYF. The CDR3, as DNA: TGTGCCAGCAGTGGGCAGGTTCGGAACACCATATATTTT.

Concerning this clone itself: The germline gene is not matched at one end of the junction; a read error may be the cause. The V gene is TRBV28, the J gene TRBJ2-2, with 8 nucleotides matching TRBD1. This CDR3 has 16 amino acids. CDR1 is MDHEN and CDR2 is SYDVKM in the germline V gene. DNA of the CDR3: TGTGCCAGCAGTATATGGGGCAGGGGGCACACCGGGGAGCTGTTTTTT. This translates into CASSIWGRGHTGELFF. Full variable domain (remainder filled in from reference TRBV28 and TRBJ2-2): DVKVTQSSRYLVKRTGEKVFLECVQDMDHENMFWYRQDPGLGLRLIYFSYDVKMKEKGDIPEGYSVSREKKERFSLILESASTNQTSMYLCASSIWGRGHTGELFFGEGSRLTVL.

This chain links TRBV28 with TRBJ1-2; 9 bases map to TRBD1. The CDR3 sequence is 15 residues long. The V gene's germline CDR1 is MDHEN and CDR2 SYDVKM. V gave up 4 bases and J gave up 7 bases; unmatched junction bases: 10. CDR3 sequence (DNA): TGTGCCAGCAGTTCGGCCGGGACAGGGTCTTTTGGCTACACCTTC. It specifies CASSSAGTGSFGYTF.

The chain uses TRBV11-2 and TRBJ2-1, with 16 bases lining up with TRBD2. After removal of 5 bases from V and 8 bases from J, the junction contained 9 bases not matched to a gene. CDR3 length: 17 amino acids. The V gene's germline CDR1 is SGHAT and CDR2 FQNNGV. DNA of the CDR3: TGTGCCAGCAGCCCCCCGGGACTAGCGGGAGGGCAGCATGAGCAGTTCTTC. Translated: CASSPPGLAGGQHEQFF.

The chain couples TRBV21-1 to TRBJ1-6. TRBV21-1 is a pseudogene locus. The CDR3 has 15 amino acids. DNA for the CDR3: TGTGCCAGCAGCAGGTCGGGGGATTATAATTCACCCCTCCACTTT. Protein sequence: CASSRSGDYNSPLHF.

This chain connects TRBV6-5 to TRBJ2-1; 12 nucleotides align to TRBD2. CDR3 size: 14 residues. The trim removed 6 bases at V and 10 bases at J, leaving 7 bases unmatched. Germline V gene data show CDR1 as MNHEY and CDR2 as SVGAGI. CDR3 region: CASSLGLAGYEQFF. In DNA, the CDR3 is TGTGCCAGCAGCCTCGGACTAGCGGGATACGAGCAGTTCTTC.

V gene TRBV24-1 combines with J gene TRBJ2-1; 7 bases fit TRBD2. The V and J ends lost 7 bases and 2 bases, in that order; junction bases with no gene match: 7. This CDR3 has 15 residues. Germline values: CDR1 KGHDR, CDR2 SFDVKD. The CDR3 is CATRAGTTPYNEQFF. CDR3 coding DNA: TGTGCCACCAGAGCCGGGACTACCCCCTACAATGAGCAGTTCTTC.

This clone appeared once. V and J are TRBV7-9 and TRBJ2-7; 7 nucleotides line up with TRBD1. The CDR3 is made up of 14 amino acids. CDR1 is SEHNR and CDR2 is FQNEAQ in the germline V gene (reference sequence). J gave up 6 bases and V 6 bases, and 11 bases lay outside the gene matches. This CDR3 is CASSQGQTVGEQYF. The DNA of the CDR3 is TGTGCCAGCAGTCAGGGACAGACGGTGGGCGAGCAGTACTTC.

The J gene is TRBJ1-2, the V gene TRBV15; D is perhaps TRBD1 (6 bases). The CDR3 has 14 residues. Germline CDR1 is LNHNV and CDR2 is YYDKDF (reference sequence). V was cut by 5 bases and J by 8 bases, with 18 bases left in between. The CDR3 is CATSQDLQGGGYTF. DNA for the CDR3: TGTGCCACCAGCCAAGATCTACAGGGTGGCGGCTACACCTTC. Based on the CDR3 plus reference TRBV15 and TRBJ1-2, the full variable domain is DAMVIQNPRYQVTQFGKPVTLSCSQTLNHNVMYWYQQKSSQAPKLLFHYYDKDFNNEADTPDNFQSRRPNTSFCFLDIRSPGLGDTAMYLCATSQDLQGGGYTFGSGTRLTVV.

V gene TRBV6-4 combines with J gene TRBJ1-1; D is unresolved. The germline CDR1 and CDR2 sequences are MRHNA and SNTAGT. This CDR3 region has 13 residues. V shed 9 bases and J shed 1 base, with 12 bases lying between them. CDR3 DNA sequence: TGTGCCAGTTCGGTCGGAGAGAACACTGAAGCTTTCTTT. It specifies CASSVGENTEAFF.

This clone was detected once. The rearrangement joins TRBV13 to TRBJ2-1; 8 bases fit TRBD2. The CDR3 contains 18 residues. Germline lookup yields CDR1 PRHDT and CDR2 FYEKMQ (reference sequence). The ends lost 3 bases at V and 3 bases at J; junction bases unmatched: 13. The CDR3 reads CASSFIRKTSGNYNEQFF. CDR3 nucleotide sequence: TGTGCCAGCAGCTTCATAAGGAAAACTAGCGGAAACTACAATGAGCAGTTCTTC.

The rearrangement joins TRBV15 to TRBJ2-1; 12 bases align to TRBD2. The CDR3 is 15 amino acids. V was clipped by 6 bases and J by 4 bases; unmatched bases: 4. Looked up from germline, CDR1 is LNHNV and CDR2 is YYDKDF (reference sequence). CDR3 in DNA: TGTGCCACCAGACGACTAGCGGGAGTTTACAATGAGCAGTTCTTC. It codes for CATRRLAGVYNEQFF.

V is TRBV7-2 and J is TRBJ1-5; D gene unclear. This CDR3 is 12 amino acids long. Trimming shortened V by 5 bases and J by 6 bases, and 8 bases separated the two germline ends. CDR1 SGHTA and CDR2 FQGNSA come from the germline V gene. CDR3 sequence reads: CASSPPGQPQHF. The CDR3, as DNA: TGTGCCAGCAGCCCCCCCGGTCAGCCCCAGCATTTT.

This chain joins TRBV7-9 and TRBJ2-7, with D perhaps TRBD2 (6 bases). This CDR3 region has 15 residues. CDR1 and CDR2 (germline): SEHNR, FQNEAQ (reference sequence). The germline V and J ends were trimmed by 5 bases and 0 bases, with 14 bases remaining between them. CDR3 protein: CASSPWDLSSYEQYF. CDR3 nucleotides: TGTGCCAGCAGCCCTTGGGACTTAAGCTCCTACGAGCAGTACTTC.

The V call is TRBV6-4, the J call TRBJ2-2, with D perhaps matching TRBD2 (5 bases). Per the germline V gene, CDR1 is MRHNA and CDR2 is SNTAGT. The CDR3 sequence is 13 residues long. The V and J ends lost 4 bases and 7 bases respectively, with 10 bases between them. CDR3 DNA: TGTGCCAGCAGTGTTGCAGGAGGCGGGGAGCTGTTTTTT. Its translation is CASSVAGGGELFF.

The CDR3 sequence is CASSIGWASQETQYF. CDR3 nucleotide sequence: TGTGCCAGTAGTATTGGATGGGCTTCTCAAGAGACCCAGTACTTC. The chain combines TRBV19 with TRBJ2-5; no definite D call. The CDR3 extends over 15 amino acids. Germline values: CDR1 LNHDA, CDR2 SQIVND (reference sequence). The V and J ends lost 3 bases and 2 bases respectively, with 13 bases between them.

This chain's CDR3 is CASSWGTSGRNEQFF. DNA for the CDR3: TGTGCCAGCAGCTGGGGGACTAGCGGGAGAAATGAGCAGTTCTTC. The chain combines TRBV5-8 with TRBJ2-1, with 14 bases matching TRBD2. V lost 3 bases to trimming and J lost 7 bases; unmatched junction nucleotides: 3. Germline values: CDR1 SGHTS, CDR2 YDEGEE. The CDR3 is 15 residues long.

J is TRBJ2-7 and V is TRBV13; D unresolved. The CDR3 runs to 15 residues. From germline, CDR1 is PRHDT and CDR2 FYEKMQ (reference sequence). Trimming shortened V by 0 bases and J by 3 bases, and 12 bases separated the two germline ends. CDR3 in DNA: TGTGCCAGCAGCTTAGGAGCGAAGAACCTCTACGAGCAGTACTTC. Amino acid sequence: CASSLGAKNLYEQYF.

The chain is built from TRBV6-2 or TRBV6-3 and TRBJ1-2; a weak D match, TRBD1 (5 bases). This CDR3 is 15 amino acids long. CDR1 is MNHEY and CDR2 is SVGEGT in the germline V gene. Trimming stripped 2 bases from V and 1 base from J, with 11 bases between. CDR3 nucleotide sequence: TGTGCCAGCAGTTACAGGGGTCCTTTTAACTATGGCTACACCTTC. Translation gives CASSYRGPFNYGYTF.

This chain uses TRBV7-2 with TRBJ2-2, with a possible D match to TRBD2 (5 bases). CDR1 is SGHTA, CDR2 FQGNSA, per germline. Trimming took off 5 bases at V and 0 bases at J, with 13 bases between the two ends. This CDR3 spans 16 amino acids. This chain's CDR3 is CASSPKGRPNTGELFF. Here the CDR3 DNA reads TGTGCCAGCAGCCCTAAAGGGAGACCGAACACCGGGGAGCTGTTTTTT.

By its share, this clone is medium-sized. This chain uses TRBV18 with TRBJ1-4; D call uncertain. Germline V gene data show CDR1 as KGHSH and CDR2 as LQKENI. V gave up 2 bases and J gave up 3 bases, with 10 bases separating them. The CDR3 contains 15 residues. The CDR3 sequence: CASSPDQGANEKLFF. The CDR3 region has the DNA TGTGCCAGCTCACCAGATCAAGGAGCTAATGAAAAACTGTTTTTT.

The chain is built from TRBV7-9 and TRBJ2-7; weak D call: TRBD2 (6 bases). V was shortened by 1 base and J by 5 bases, with 18 bases between the two germline ends. The CDR3 runs to 16 residues. Germline assignment: CDR1 SEHNR and CDR2 FQNEAQ (reference sequence). CDR3 sequence: CASSLVGGMKGHEQYF. CDR3 nucleotide sequence: TGTGCCAGCAGCTTAGTGGGGGGAATGAAAGGCCACGAGCAGTACTTC.

This clone was seen a single time. The CDR3 region is CARSYTSDSAGIYNEQFF. For the CDR3, the DNA is TGTGCCAGAAGCTACACTTCCGACTCAGCGGGAATATACAATGAGCAGTTCTTC. The V and J genes are TRBV5-3 and TRBJ2-1; 7 nucleotides match TRBD2. TRBV5-3 is classed as an ORF, of uncertain function. The CDR3 loop spans 18 amino acids. Trimming cost V 3 bases and J 4 bases; bases outside gene matches: 16.